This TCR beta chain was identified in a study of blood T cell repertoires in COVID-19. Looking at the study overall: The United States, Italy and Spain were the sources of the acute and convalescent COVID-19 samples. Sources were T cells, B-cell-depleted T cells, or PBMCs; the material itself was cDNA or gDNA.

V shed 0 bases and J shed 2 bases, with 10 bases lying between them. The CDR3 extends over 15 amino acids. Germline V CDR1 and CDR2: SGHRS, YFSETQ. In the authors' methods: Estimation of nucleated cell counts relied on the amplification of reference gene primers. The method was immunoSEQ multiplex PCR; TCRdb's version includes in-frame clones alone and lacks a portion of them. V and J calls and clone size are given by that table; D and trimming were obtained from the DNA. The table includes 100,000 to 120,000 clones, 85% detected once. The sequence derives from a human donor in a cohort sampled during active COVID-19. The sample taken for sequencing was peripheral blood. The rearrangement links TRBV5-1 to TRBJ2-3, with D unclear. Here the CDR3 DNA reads TGCGCCAGCAGCTTGGGAGGTACGATCACAGATACGCAGTATTTT. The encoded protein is CASSLGGTITDTQYF.